This is a list of T cell receptor beta chains from one sample in a study of blood T cell repertoires in COVID-19. TCRdb's copy holds only in-frame clones and misses some; the assay was immunoSEQ multiplex PCR. The sample holds approximately 50,000 clones, 79% seen once. Sequenced sample: peripheral blood. These receptors originate from a man between 65 and 85 years old with acute or convalescent COVID-19. Both conserved end residues are part of each CDR3. A D gene is named only where the DNA matches it firmly. Not all rows give a size; the values are once, few, many and, for expanded clones, a class.

d_call clone_size j_call v_call cdr3_nt cdr3_aa
TRBD1 few TRBJ1-1 TRBV27 TGTGCCAGCATTCCCGGGACAGCTAACACTGAAGCTTTCTTT CASIPGTANTEAFF
TRBD2 - TRBJ2-2 TRBV29-1 TGCAGCGTTGAAGGAGTAGCGGGAGCGAACACCGGGGAGCTGTTTTTT CSVEGVAGANTGELFF
- - TRBJ2-4 TRBV5-4 TGTGCCAGCATAAGGGGAAACATTCAGTACTTC CASIRGNIQYF
TRBD1 - TRBJ2-3 TRBV7-9 TGTGCCAGCAGCCGAGACAGGGGGCAGGATACGCAGTATTTT CASSRDRGQDTQYF
- - TRBJ1-5 TRBV12-3/TRBV12-4 TGTGCCAGCAGCCCGACAGACAATCAGCCCCAGCATTTT CASSPTDNQPQHF
TRBD1 - TRBJ1-2 TRBV7-9 TGTGCCAGCAGCCCACCCGGGACAGGGGAGGGCTACACCTTC CASSPPGTGEGYTF
TRBD1 - TRBJ2-7 TRBV28 TGTGCCAGCAGGGGGACAGGGGGCCCCTACGAGCAGTACTTC CASRGTGGPYEQYF
- - TRBJ2-7 TRBV4-2 TGTGCCAGCAGCCAAGGCGGCAGCTCGACCTACGAGCAGTACTTC CASSQGGSSTYEQYF
- - TRBJ1-3 TRBV6-6 TGTGCCAGCAGTTTTGGGGAGATAGCTGGAAACACCATATATTTT CASSFGEIAGNTIYF
- - TRBJ2-5 TRBV7-2 TGTGCCAGCAGCTGGGGACTGGAAGAGACCCAGTACTTC CASSWGLEETQYF
TRBD2 - TRBJ2-4 TRBV7-2 TGTGCCAGCAGCTTATCAGGGACTAGCGGGAGGGAGTACTTC CASSLSGTSGREYF
- - TRBJ2-3 TRBV19 TGTGCCAGTAGTATTGGGGCGGGGTCGCAGTATTTT CASSIGAGSQYF
- - TRBJ2-5 TRBV5-1 TGCGCCAGCAGCTTGTCCCTCCAAGAGACCCAGTACTTC CASSLSLQETQYF
- once TRBJ2-5 TRBV25-1 TGTGCCAGCAGTGAATTTAAGGCAGGGAGGGAGACCCAGTACTTC CASSEFKAGRETQYF
- - TRBJ2-5 TRBV30 TGTGCCTGGAGTGTACGGGGGTCAGGGGGGACCCAGTACTTC CAWSVRGSGGTQYF
- few TRBJ1-6 TRBV5-1 TGCGCCAGCAGCTTGGACTTTCGGAATTCACCCCTCCACTTT CASSLDFRNSPLHF
TRBD1 - TRBJ2-7 TRBV11-3 TGTGCCAGCAGCTTAGAAAGGACAGGGGGTGACTACGAGCAGTACTTC CASSLERTGGDYEQYF
TRBD1 - TRBJ1-2 TRBV27 TGTGCCAGCAGTTTAACAGGGACAGGGGTGGGCTATGGCTACACCTTC CASSLTGTGVGYGYTF
TRBD1 - TRBJ1-1 TRBV18 TGTGCCACCGACCCGGGGGGACAGGGGGCATCTGAAGCTTTCTTT CATDPGGQGASEAFF
- - TRBJ2-1 TRBV5-1 TGCGCCAGCAGCTTGGGCCACTCCTACAGCTACAATGAGCAGTTCTTC CASSLGHSYSYNEQFF
TRBD1 - TRBJ2-3 TRBV6-5 TGTGCCAGCAGACGGACAGGGCCAAAGGATACGCAGTATTTT CASRRTGPKDTQYF
- - TRBJ2-1 TRBV19 TGTGCCAGTAGTAGAGAGAACACTAGGGAGCAGTTCTTC CASSRENTREQFF
- - TRBJ1-2 TRBV28 TGTGCCAGCAGTTCCGGGACTGCCCATAGGTATGGCTACACCTTC CASSSGTAHRYGYTF
TRBD2 - TRBJ2-3 TRBV6-4 TGTGCCAGCAGTGAGTTGGGACTAGTGACAGATACGCAGTATTTT CASSELGLVTDTQYF
- - TRBJ1-5 TRBV6-5 TGTGCCAGCAGCCGATCGGGGGGCCTCAATCAGCCCCAGCATTTT CASSRSGGLNQPQHF
TRBD1 - TRBJ1-5 TRBV19 TGTGCCAGTAGTATCCAGGGGGCAATTCAGCCCCAGCATTTT CASSIQGAIQPQHF
- - TRBJ2-5 TRBV7-6 TGTGCCAGCAGCTTCTTGGACGCCGGCGGGGAGACCCAGTACTTC CASSFLDAGGETQYF
- once TRBJ1-2 TRBV30 TGTGCCTGGAGTCTCGGACAGAGCTATGGCTACACCTTC CAWSLGQSYGYTF
TRBD2 few TRBJ2-1 TRBV5-1 TGCGCCAGCAGCTCAACTAGCGGGGGGGCCGGAGTTTACAATGAGCAGTTCTTC CASSSTSGGAGVYNEQFF
- - TRBJ1-5 TRBV7-2 TGTGCCAGCAGTCCCGAGTCGGGGTCCAATCAGCCCCAGCATTTT CASSPESGSNQPQHF
TRBD1 once TRBJ1-6 TRBV5-1 TGCGCCAGCCGGGAAGGGACAGGAGATTCACCCCTCCACTTT CASREGTGDSPLHF